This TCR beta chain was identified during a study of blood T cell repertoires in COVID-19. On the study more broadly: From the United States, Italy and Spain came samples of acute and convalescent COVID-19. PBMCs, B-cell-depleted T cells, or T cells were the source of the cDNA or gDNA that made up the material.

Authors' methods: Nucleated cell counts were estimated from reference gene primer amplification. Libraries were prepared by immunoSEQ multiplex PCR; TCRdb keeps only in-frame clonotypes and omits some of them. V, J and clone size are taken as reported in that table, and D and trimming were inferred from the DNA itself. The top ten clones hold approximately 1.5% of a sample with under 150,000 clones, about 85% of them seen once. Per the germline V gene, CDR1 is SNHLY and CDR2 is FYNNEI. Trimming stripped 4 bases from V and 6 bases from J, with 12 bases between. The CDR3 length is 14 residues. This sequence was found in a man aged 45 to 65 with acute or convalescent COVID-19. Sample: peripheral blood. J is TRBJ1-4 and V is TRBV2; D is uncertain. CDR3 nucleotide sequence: TGTGCCAGCAGTGGACCCCCCGGGGATGAAAAACTGTTTTTT. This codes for CASSGPPGDEKLFF.